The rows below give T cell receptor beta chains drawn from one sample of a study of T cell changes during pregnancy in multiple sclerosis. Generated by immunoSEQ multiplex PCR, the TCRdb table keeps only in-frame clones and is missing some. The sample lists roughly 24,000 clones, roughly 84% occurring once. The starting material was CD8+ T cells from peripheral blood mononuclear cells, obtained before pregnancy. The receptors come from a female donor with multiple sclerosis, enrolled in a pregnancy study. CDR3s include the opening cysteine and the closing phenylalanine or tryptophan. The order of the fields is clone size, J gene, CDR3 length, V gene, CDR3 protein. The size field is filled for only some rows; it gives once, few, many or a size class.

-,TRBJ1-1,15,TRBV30,CAWSVRWGQNTEAFF
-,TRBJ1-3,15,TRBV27,CASSSAGISGNTIYF
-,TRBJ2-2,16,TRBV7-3,CASSSNSHASAGELFF
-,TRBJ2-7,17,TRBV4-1,CASSQGPRTGEAYEQYF
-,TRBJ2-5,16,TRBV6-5,CASSYSASGSQETQYF
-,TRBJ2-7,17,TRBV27,CASTFRMTGIPLYEQYF
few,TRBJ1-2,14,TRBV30,CAWSVSGGSYGYTF
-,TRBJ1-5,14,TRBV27,CASSLSGSNQPQHF
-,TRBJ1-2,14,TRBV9,CASSVAPRLYGYTF
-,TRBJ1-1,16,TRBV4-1,CASSPGLGGANTEAFF
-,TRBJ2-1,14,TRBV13,CASSLGGSGNEQFF
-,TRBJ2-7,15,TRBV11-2,CASSLDPGTGYEQYF
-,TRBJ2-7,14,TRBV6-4,CASRTGTAPYEQYF
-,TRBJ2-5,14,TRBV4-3,CASSLRGYQETQYF
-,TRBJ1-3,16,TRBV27,CASSPTPRGSGNTIYF
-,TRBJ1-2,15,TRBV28,CASSSGTGLFYGYTF
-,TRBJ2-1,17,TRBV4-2,CASSQPGLAGPYNEQFF
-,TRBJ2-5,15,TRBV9,CASSVAGRVQETQYF
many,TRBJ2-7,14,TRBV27,CASSFSSGGNEQYF
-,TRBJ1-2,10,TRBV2,CAGTGGGYTF
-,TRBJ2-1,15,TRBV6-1,CASSRTSGDYNEQFF
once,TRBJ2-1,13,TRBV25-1,CASSEPGSNEQFF
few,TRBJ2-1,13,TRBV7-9,CATNILNTNEQFF
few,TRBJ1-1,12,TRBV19,CASETGSAEAFF
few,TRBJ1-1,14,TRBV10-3,CAIRRTDRETEAFF
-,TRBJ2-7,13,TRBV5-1,CASASNRPYEQYF
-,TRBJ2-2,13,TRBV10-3,CAIGPLWTGELFF